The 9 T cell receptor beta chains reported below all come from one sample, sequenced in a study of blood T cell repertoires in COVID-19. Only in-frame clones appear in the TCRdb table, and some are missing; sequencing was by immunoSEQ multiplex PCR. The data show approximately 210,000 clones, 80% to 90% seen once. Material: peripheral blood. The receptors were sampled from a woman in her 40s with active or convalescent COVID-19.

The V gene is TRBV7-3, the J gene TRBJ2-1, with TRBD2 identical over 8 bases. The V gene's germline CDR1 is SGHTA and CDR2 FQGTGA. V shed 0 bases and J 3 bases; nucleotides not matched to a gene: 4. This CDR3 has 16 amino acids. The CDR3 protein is CASSLTGTSGYNEQFF. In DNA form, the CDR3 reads TGTGCCAGCAGCTTAACTGGAACTAGCGGCTACAATGAGCAGTTCTTC.

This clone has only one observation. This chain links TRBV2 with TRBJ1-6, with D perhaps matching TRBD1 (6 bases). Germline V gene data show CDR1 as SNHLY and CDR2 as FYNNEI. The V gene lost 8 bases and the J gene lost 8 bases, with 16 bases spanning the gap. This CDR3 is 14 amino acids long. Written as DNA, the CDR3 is TGTGCCAGCGCAGCCGGGACAAGCGATTCACCCCTCCACTTT. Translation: CASAAGTSDSPLHF.

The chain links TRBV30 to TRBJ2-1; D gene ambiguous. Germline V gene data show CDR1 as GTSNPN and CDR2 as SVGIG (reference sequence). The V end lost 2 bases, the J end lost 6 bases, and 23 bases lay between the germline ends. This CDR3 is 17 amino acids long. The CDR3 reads CAWSPGAFGPNVNEQFF. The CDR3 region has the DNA TGTGCCTGGAGTCCCGGCGCTTTTGGGCCCAATGTCAATGAGCAGTTCTTC.

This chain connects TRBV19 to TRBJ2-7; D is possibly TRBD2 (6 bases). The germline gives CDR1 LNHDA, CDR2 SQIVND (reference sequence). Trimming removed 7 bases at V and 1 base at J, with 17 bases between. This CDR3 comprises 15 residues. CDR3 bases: TGTGCCAGTAATGCGCGGGGCACAGAATCCTACGAGCAGTACTTC. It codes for CASNARGTESYEQYF.

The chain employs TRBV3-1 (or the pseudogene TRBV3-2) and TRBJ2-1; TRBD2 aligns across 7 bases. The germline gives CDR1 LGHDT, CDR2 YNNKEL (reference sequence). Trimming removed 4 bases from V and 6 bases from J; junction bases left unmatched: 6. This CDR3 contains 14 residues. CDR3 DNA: TGTGCCAGCAGCCCATTTACGGGGGGCAATGAGCAGTTCTTC. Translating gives CASSPFTGGNEQFF.

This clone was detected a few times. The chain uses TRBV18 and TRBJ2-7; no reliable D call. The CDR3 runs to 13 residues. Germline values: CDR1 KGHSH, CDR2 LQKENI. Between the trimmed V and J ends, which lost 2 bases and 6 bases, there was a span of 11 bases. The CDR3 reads CASSPSGSREQYF. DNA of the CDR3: TGTGCCAGCTCACCATCCGGGTCACGCGAGCAGTACTTC.

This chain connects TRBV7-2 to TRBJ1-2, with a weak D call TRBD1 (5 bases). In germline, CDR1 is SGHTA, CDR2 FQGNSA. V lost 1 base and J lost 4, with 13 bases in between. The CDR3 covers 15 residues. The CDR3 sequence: CASSLVFGGSYGYTF. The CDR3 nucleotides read TGTGCCAGCAGCTTAGTTTTTGGGGGGAGCTATGGCTACACCTTC.

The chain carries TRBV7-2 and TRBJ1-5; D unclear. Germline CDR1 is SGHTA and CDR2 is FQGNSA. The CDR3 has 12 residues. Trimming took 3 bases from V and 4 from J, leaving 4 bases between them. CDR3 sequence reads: CASSLANQPQHF. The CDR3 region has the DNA TGTGCCAGCAGCTTGGCAAATCAGCCCCAGCATTTT.

In DNA, the CDR3 is TGTGCCAGTAGTATCTGGGGGGAGGGGGTATTCAACTATGGCTACACCTTC. This codes for CASSIWGEGVFNYGYTF. V usage is TRBV19 and J usage is TRBJ1-2; perhaps TRBD1 as D (6 bases). V lost 3 bases and J lost 2, with 19 bases in between. CDR1 LNHDA and CDR2 SQIVND come from the germline V gene (reference sequence). This CDR3 region has 17 residues.